This T cell receptor beta chain emerged from a study of Graves' ophthalmopathy and Graves' hyperthyroidism. RNA transcripts provided the template for amplifying TCR beta CDR3 regions. Following a first-round RT-PCR that used HTBI primers, a second-round multiplex PCR was carried out. TCRdb fed the multiplex PCR reads into MiXCR, producing one record per CDR3 protein. The sample consists of 300,000 to 400,000 distinct CDR3 sequences, 15% to 20% of them appearing once. This clonotype was recorded many times. Its cognate antigen is unknown. CDR3 size: 16 residues. From germline, CDR1 is SGHVS and CDR2 FNYEAQ. V shed 1 base and J shed 1 base, with 13 bases lying between them. Study outcomes and limitations: The 13-signature model separated ophthalmopathy from stable hyperthyroidism at approximately 89% sensitivity and around 81% specificity.

Material for sequencing was peripheral blood. The chain combines TRBV7-6 with TRBJ1-1, with D perhaps TRBD1 (6 bases). The sequence was obtained from an adult woman with stable Graves' hyperthyroidism. CDR3 in DNA: TGTGCCAGCAGCTTAGAGTCGGGGGCTCCGAACACTGAAGCTTTCTTT. It encodes CASSLESGAPNTEAFF.